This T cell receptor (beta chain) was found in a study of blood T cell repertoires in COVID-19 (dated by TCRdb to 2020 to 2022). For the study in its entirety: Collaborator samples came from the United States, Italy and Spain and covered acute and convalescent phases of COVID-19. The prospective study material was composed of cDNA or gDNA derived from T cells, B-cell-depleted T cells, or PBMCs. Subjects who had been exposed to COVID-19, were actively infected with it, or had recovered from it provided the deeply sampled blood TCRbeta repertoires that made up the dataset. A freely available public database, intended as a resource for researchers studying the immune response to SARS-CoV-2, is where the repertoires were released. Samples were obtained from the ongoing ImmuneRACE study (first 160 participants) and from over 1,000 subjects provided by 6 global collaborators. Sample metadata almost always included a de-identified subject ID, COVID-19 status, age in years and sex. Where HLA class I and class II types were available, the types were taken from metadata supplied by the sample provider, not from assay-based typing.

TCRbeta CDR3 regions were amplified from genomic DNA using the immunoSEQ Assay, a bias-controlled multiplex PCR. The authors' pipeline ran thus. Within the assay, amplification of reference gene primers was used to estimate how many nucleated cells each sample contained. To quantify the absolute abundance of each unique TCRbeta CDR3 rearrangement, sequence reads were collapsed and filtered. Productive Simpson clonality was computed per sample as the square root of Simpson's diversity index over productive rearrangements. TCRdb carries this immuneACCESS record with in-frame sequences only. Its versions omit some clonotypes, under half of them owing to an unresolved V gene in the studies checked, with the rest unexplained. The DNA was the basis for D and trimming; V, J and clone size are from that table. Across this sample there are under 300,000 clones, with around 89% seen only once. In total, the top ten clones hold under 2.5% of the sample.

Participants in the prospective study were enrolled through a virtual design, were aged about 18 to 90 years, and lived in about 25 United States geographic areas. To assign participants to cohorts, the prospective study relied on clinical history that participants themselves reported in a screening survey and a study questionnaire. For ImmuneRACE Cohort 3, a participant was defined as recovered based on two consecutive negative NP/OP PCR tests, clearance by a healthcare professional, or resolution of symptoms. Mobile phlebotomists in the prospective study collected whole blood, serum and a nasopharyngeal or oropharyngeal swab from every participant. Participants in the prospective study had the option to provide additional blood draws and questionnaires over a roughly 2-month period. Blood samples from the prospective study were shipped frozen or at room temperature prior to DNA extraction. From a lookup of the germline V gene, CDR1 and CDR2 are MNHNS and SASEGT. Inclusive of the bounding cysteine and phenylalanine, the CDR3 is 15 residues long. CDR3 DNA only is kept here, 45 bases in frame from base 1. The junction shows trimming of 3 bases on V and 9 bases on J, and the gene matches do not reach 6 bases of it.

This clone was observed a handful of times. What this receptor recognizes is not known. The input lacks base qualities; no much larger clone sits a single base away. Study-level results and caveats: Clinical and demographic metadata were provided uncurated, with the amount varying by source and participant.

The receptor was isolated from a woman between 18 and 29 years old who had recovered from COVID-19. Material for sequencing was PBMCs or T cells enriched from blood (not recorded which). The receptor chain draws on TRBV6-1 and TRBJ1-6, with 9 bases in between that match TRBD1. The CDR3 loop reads CASSEDRGISSPLHF. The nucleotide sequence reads TGTGCCAGCAGTGAGGACAGGGGTATTAGTTCACCCCTCCACTTT.